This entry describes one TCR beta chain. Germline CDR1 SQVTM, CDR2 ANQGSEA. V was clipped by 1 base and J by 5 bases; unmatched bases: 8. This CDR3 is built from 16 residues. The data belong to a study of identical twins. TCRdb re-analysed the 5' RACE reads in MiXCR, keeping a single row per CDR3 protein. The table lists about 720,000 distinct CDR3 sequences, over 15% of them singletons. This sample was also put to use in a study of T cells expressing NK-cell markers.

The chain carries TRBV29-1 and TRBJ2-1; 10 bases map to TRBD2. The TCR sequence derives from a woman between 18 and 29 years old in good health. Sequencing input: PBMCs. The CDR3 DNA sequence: TGCAGCGTTGAAGGTCACGGGACTAGCGAGGACAATGAGCAGTTCTTC. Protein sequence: CSVEGHGTSEDNEQFF.